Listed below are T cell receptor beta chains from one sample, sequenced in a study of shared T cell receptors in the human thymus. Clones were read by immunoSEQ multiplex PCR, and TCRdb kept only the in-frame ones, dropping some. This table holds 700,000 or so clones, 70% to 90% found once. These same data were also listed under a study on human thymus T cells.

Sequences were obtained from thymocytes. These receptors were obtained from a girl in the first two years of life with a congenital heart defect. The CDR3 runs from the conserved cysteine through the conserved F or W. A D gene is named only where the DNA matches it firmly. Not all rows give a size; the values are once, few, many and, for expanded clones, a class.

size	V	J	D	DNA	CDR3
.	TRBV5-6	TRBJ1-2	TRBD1	TGTGCCAGCAGGCGTGGCGGGGACAGGGGGCTTGGGCCCTCGCTTGGCTACACCTTC	CASRRGGDRGLGPSLGYTF
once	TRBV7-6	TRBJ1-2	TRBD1	TGTGCCAGCAGCCCGCCGGGGACAGAGCTAACCCAGGCGAAAAGATATGGCTACACCTTC	CASSPPGTELTQAKRYGYTF
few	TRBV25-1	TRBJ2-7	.	TGTGCCAGCAGTGGGCCGGTGGATCTACGGCCGGGTGGCTACGAGCAGTACTTC	CASSGPVDLRPGGYEQYF
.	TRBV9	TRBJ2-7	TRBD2	TGTGCCAGCAGCGTAGCGGTGGGGGGGAATTTCAAGCAGTACTTC	CASSVAVGGNFKQYF
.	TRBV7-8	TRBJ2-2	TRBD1	TGTGCCAGCAGCGCCACAGGGGGGAGCACCGGGGAGCTGTTTTTT	CASSATGGSTGELFF
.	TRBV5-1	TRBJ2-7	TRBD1	TGCGCCAGCAGCTTGACCGGGGGACAGGGCCCCTACGAGCAGTACTTC	CASSLTGGQGPYEQYF
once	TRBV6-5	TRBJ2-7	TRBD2	TGTGCCAGCAGTTACTCTCGGGACTACAACGAGCAGTACTTC	CASSYSRDYNEQYF
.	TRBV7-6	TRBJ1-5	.	TGTGCCAGCAGCTTAGATCGAACTCATAGCAATCAGCCCCAGCATTTT	CASSLDRTHSNQPQHF
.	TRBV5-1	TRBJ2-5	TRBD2	TGCGCCAGCAGCTTAGTGCTAGCGGGGGTCGCGGAGACCCAGTACTTC	CASSLVLAGVAETQYF
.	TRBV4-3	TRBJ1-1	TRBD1	TGCGCCAGCAGCCAGGAGTACAGGGGGCTAACTGAAGCTTTCTTT	CASSQEYRGLTEAFF
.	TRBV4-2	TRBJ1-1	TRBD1	TGTGCCAGCAGCCAAGATTGGGACCGGGACAGCTTCGAGAACACTGAAGCTTTCTTT	CASSQDWDRDSFENTEAFF
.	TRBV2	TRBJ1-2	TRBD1	TGTGCCAGCAAAAGGACAGGGAGTCCCGCTAACTATGGCTACACCTTC	CASKRTGSPANYGYTF
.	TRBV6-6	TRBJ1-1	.	TGTGCCAGCAGTTACGCCCGGACAGAGAACACTGAAGCTTTCTTT	CASSYARTENTEAFF
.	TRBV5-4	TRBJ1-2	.	TGTGCCTCTCGAGCAGGCGCGTTGGGCTACACCTTC	CASRAGALGYTF
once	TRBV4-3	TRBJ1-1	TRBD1	TGCGCCAGCAGCCCAGGAGGGGCAGGGGGAAGAAAGAACACTGAAGCTTTCTTT	CASSPGGAGGRKNTEAFF
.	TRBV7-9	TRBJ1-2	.	TGTGCCAGCAGCTTAGTGGGGAGGAAGGGGAAACACTATGGCTACACCTTC	CASSLVGRKGKHYGYTF
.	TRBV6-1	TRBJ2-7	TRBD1	TGTGCCAGCAGTGAACTGTTGGGACAGGGGTTCTACGAGCAGTACTTC	CASSELLGQGFYEQYF
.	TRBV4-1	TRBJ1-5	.	TGCGCCAGCAGCCAAGAAGGACAGAATAGCAATCAGCCCCAGCATTTT	CASSQEGQNSNQPQHF
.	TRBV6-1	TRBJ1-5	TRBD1	TGTGCCAGCAGTGAAGGCCGAGGGGGCCGGTATAGCAATCAGCCCCAGCATTTT	CASSEGRGGRYSNQPQHF
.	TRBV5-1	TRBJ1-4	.	TGCGCCAGCAGCTCCGGGGGGGGGAAGGGTGAAAAACTGTTTTTT	CASSSGGGKGEKLFF
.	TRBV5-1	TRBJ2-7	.	TGCGCCAGCAGCGCTCCGCATCCAGGGTCCCTCTCCTACGAGCAGTACTTC	CASSAPHPGSLSYEQYF
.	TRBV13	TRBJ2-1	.	TGTGCCAGAGGGACATACTATGAGCAGTTCTTC	CARGTYYEQFF